The text below deals with one T cell receptor (beta chain). This receptor's antigen is unknown. No base qualities exist here, and no much larger clone lies one base off it. The data stem from a study of T cell changes during pregnancy in multiple sclerosis (dated by TCRdb to the late 2010s). In the study overall: In women with multiple sclerosis, the researchers looked at how the T cell repertoire shifted as pregnancy progressed.

Library preparation was by the immunoSEQ multiplex PCR assay. The table comes from immuneACCESS by way of TCRdb, which keeps in-frame sequences with V and J called. Part of the clones is missing from these tables; in studies checked, under half for an unresolved V gene and the rest for unknown reasons. Within this sample are about 70,000 clones, with under 95% of them counted one time only. The leading ten clones occupy approximately 1.5% of the sample. The sequence was obtained from a female donor with multiple sclerosis, enrolled in a pregnancy study. The sample was peripheral blood, taken after pregnancy.

The CDR3 region: CASSLAPSGSYEQYF. The base sequence is TGCGCCAGCAGCTTGGCTCCTAGCGGGAGCTACGAGCAGTACTTC. The rearranged segments are TRBV5-1 and TRBJ2-7, and 10 bases in between align with TRBD2. Compared with germline, V lacks 0 bases and J lacks 3 bases; bases without a gene match: 3. The germline V gene supplies CDR1 SGHRS and CDR2 YFSETQ. The CDR3, cysteine through phenylalanine, is 15 amino acids long. Only the CDR3 DNA is retained, 45 bases long and in frame from the first base.